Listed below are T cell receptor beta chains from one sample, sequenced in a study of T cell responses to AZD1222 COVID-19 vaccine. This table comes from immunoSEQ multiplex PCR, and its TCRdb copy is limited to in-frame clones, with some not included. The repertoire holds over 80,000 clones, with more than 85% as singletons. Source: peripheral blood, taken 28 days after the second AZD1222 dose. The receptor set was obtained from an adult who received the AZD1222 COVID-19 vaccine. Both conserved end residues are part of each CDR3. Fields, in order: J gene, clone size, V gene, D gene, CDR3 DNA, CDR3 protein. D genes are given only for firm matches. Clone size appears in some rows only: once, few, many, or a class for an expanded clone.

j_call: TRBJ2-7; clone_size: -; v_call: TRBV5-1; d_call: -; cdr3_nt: TGCGCCAGCGGTCAGAGCGGCAACTACGAGCAGTACTTC; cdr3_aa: CASGQSGNYEQYF
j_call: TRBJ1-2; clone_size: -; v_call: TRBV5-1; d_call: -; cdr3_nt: TGCGCCAGCAGATCTGGGCACCTCGAAAACTATGGCTACACCTTC; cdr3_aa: CASRSGHLENYGYTF
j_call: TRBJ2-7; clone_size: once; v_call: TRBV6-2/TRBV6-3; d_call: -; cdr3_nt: TGTGCCAGCAGCTTACCAACGACGGGGAGATGGACCTACGAGCAGTACTTC; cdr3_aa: CASSLPTTGRWTYEQYF
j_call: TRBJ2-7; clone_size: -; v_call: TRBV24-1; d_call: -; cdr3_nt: TGTGCCACCAGTGATTCTCGGTCGTACGAGCAGTACTTC; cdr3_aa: CATSDSRSYEQYF
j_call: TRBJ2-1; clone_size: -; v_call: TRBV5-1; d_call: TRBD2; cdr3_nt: TGCGCCAGCAGCCAAGGGACTAGCGGGAGAAATGAGCAGTTCTTC; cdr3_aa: CASSQGTSGRNEQFF
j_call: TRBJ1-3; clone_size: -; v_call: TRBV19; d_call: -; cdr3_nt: TGTGCCAGTAGTATCGCTGGGAACTCTGGAAACACCATATATTTT; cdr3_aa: CASSIAGNSGNTIYF
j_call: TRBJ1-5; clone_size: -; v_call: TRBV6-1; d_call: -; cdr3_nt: TGTGCCAGCAGTGAACCGGCTGGACTCAATCAGCCCCAGCATTTT; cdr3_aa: CASSEPAGLNQPQHF
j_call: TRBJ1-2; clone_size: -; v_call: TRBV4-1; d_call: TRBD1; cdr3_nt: TGCGCCAGCAGCCCTCAGGGGGCGAACTATGGCTACACCTTC; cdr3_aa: CASSPQGANYGYTF
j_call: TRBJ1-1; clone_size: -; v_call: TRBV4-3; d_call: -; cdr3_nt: TGCGCCAGCAGCCTTTATGGTACTGAAGCTTTCTTT; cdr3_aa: CASSLYGTEAFF
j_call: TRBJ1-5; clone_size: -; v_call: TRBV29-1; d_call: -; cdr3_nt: TGCAGCGTAGGACAAAGCAATCAGCCCCAGCATTTT; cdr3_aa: CSVGQSNQPQHF
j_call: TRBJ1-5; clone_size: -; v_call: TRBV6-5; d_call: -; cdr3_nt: TGTGCCAGCGGGGGGCGGGCCGATCAGCCCCAGCATTTT; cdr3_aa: CASGGRADQPQHF
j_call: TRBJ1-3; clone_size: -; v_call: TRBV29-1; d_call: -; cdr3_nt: TGCAGCGTGGGGGGGTTAACTGGAAACACCATATATTTT; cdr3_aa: CSVGGLTGNTIYF
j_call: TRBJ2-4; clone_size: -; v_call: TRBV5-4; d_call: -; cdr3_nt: TGTGCCAGCGGCCCCCAAGCCAAAAACATTCAGTACTTC; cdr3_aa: CASGPQAKNIQYF
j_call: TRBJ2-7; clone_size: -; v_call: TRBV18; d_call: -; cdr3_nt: TGTGCCAGCTCACCGTCAGGGAACGTCCAGTACTTC; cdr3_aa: CASSPSGNVQYF
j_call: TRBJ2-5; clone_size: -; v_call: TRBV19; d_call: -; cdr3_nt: TGTGCCAGTAGCAGGGGAGCGGTCAAAGAGACCCAGTACTTC; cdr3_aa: CASSRGAVKETQYF
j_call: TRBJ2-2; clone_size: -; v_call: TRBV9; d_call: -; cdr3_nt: TGTGCCAGCAGCCCCTTGAGCCGTCCGGGGAACACCGGGGAGCTGTTTTTT; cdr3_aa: CASSPLSRPGNTGELFF
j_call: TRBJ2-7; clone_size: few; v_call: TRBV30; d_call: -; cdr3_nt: TGTGCCTGGAGTGTTGGACTCGTCGAGCAGTACTTC; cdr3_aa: CAWSVGLVEQYF
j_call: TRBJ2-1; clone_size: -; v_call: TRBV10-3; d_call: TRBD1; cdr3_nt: TGTGCCATCAGAGGGGACAGGGGGCGCGATGAGCAGTTCTTC; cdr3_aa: CAIRGDRGRDEQFF
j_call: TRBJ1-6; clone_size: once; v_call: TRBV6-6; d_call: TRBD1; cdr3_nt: TGTGCCAGCAGTCGTCAAATCGGACAGGGTTCTAATTCACCCCTCCACTTT; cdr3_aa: CASSRQIGQGSNSPLHF
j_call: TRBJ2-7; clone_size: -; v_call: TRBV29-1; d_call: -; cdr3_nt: TGCAGCGTTGAATTGGTGGACAGCGAATACGAGCAGTACTTC; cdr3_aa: CSVELVDSEYEQYF
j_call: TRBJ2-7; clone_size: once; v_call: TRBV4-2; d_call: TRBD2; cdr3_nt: TGTGCCAGCAGCCAAGATCTTGGGCTAGCGGGAGGCGAGCAGTACTTC; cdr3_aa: CASSQDLGLAGGEQYF
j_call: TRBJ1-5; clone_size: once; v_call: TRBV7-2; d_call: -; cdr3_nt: TGTGCCAGCAGCTTCTGGGATAATAGCAATCAGCCCCAGCATTTT; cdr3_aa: CASSFWDNSNQPQHF
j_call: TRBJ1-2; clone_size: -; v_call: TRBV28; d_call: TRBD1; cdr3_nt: TGTGCCAGCAGCCGGTATCACAGGGGAACTAACTATGGCTACACCTTC; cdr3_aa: CASSRYHRGTNYGYTF
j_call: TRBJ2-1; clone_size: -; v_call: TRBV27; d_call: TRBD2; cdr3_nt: TGTGCCAGCACGCCCCAAAGCGGGAGAAGTAATGAGCAGTTCTTC; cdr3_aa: CASTPQSGRSNEQFF
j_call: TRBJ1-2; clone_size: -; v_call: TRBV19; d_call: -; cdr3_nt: TGTGCCAGTAGTATAAGGAGGGATGGCTACACCTTC; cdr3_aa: CASSIRRDGYTF
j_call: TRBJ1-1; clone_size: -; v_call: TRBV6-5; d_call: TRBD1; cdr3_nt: TGTGCCAGCAGAGACAGGGGACACCCTGAAGCTTTCTTT; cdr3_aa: CASRDRGHPEAFF
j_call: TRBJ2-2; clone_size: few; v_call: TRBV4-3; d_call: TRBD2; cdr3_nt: TGCGCCAGCAGCCAAGATTTTCGCGGGAGGGATACCGGGGAGCTGTTTTTT; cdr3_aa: CASSQDFRGRDTGELFF
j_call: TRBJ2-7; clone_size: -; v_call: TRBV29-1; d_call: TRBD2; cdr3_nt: TGCAGCGTTGAAGATCCGGTGGGAGGGAACTACGAGCAGTACTTC; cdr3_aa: CSVEDPVGGNYEQYF
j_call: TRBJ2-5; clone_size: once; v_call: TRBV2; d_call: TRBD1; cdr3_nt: TGTGCCAGCAGCCTAGACAGGGTCCAAGAGACCCAGTACTTC; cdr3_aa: CASSLDRVQETQYF
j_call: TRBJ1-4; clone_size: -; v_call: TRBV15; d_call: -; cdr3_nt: TGTGCCACCAGCAGAGGTGCTGGGGATGGTGAAAAACTGTTTTTT; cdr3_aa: CATSRGAGDGEKLFF
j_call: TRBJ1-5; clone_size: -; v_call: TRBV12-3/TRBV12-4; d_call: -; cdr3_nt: TGTGCCAGCAGTGGGGGCCAGAATCAGCCCCAGCATTTT; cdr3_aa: CASSGGQNQPQHF
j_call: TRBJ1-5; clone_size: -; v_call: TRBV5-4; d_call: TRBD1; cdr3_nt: TGTGCCAGCAGCTTGGGTGGACAGGGGTTCAATCAGCCCCAGCATTTT; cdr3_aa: CASSLGGQGFNQPQHF
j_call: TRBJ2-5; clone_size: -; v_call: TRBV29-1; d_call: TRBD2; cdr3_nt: TGCAGCGTTAACGGGGTAGCGGGAATCGGGGAGACCCAGTACTTC; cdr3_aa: CSVNGVAGIGETQYF
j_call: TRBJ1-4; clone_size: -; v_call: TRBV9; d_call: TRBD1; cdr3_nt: TGTGCCAGCAGCCCCAGACAGGGGCCAAATGAAAAACTGTTTTTT; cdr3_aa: CASSPRQGPNEKLFF
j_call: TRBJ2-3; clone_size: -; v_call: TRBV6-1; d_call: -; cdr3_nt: TGTGCCAGCAGTGAACTCCCATGGCGGGGAGATACGCAGTATTTT; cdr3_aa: CASSELPWRGDTQYF
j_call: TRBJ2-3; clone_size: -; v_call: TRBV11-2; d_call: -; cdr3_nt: TGTGCCAGCAGCTCCCGTATCAGGAGGACGAAGGATACGCAGTATTTT; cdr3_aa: CASSSRIRRTKDTQYF
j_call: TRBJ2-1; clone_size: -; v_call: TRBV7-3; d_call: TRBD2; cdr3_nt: TGTGCCAGCAGCCTTAGCGGGGCGAACTTCAATGAGCAGTTCTTC; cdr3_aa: CASSLSGANFNEQFF
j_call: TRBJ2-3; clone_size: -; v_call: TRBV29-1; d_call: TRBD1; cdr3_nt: TGCAGCGGTCTAGGGACAGGGGGGCCAGATACGCAGTATTTT; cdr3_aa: CSGLGTGGPDTQYF
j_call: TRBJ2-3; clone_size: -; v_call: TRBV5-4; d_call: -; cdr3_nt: TGTGCCAGCAGCCCTGTGGGGGAAGATACGCAGTATTTT; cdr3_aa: CASSPVGEDTQYF
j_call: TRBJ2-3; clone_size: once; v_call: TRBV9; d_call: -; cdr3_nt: TGTGCCAGCAGCTGGAGGGGCAGGCTAACCCCCGGCACAGATACGCAGTATTTT; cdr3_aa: CASSWRGRLTPGTDTQYF
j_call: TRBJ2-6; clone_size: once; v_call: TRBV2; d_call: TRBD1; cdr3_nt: TGTGCCAGAGAGACAGGGACGGGAGGGGCCAACGTCCTGACTTTC; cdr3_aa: CARETGTGGANVLTF
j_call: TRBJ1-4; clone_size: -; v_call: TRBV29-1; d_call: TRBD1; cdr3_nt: TGCAGCGTATCTCGACAGGGTGAAAAACTGTTTTTT; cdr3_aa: CSVSRQGEKLFF
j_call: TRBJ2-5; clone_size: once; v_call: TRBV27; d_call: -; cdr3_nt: TGTGCCAGCAGAAGGGGAGAGACCCAGTACTTC; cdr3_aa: CASRRGETQYF